One and the same sample provided the 27 T cell receptor beta chains below, sequenced in a study of cytotoxic CD8 clonotypes in ibrutinib-treated CLL. Only in-frame clones appear in the TCRdb table, and some are missing; sequencing was by immunoSEQ multiplex PCR. This table has over 25,000 clones, 75% to 80% appearing once. Material: PBMCs, obtained after 36 months of ibrutinib treatment. The receptors were gathered from a human donor with chronic lymphocytic leukemia.

The CDR3 sequence is CASSREGDGGYGYTF. The DNA of the CDR3 is TGCGCCAGCAGCCGAGAGGGGGACGGGGGATATGGCTACACCTTC. This rearrangement joins TRBV4-3 to TRBJ1-2; D is perhaps TRBD1 (6 bases). CDR3 length equals 15 residues. V was clipped by 4 bases and J by 5 bases, with 17 bases between them. Per germline, CDR1 LGHNA and CDR2 YSLEER.

This clone was recorded once. The genes are TRBV9 and TRBJ2-6; 7 nucleotides agree with TRBD1. V shed 0 bases and J 0 bases; nucleotides not matched to a gene: 0. The CDR3 runs to 16 residues. Germline CDR1 and CDR2: SGDLS and YYNGEE. The CDR3 here is CASSVGDSSGANVLTF. The CDR3 nucleotides are TGTGCCAGCAGCGTAGGGGACAGCTCTGGGGCCAACGTCCTGACTTTC.

In this sample, this clone turned up once. The rearrangement uses TRBV7-3 and TRBJ2-3; D not certain. V gave up 0 bases and J gave up 6 bases, with 7 bases separating them. Germline V gene data show CDR1 as SGHTA and CDR2 as FQGTGA. The CDR3 covers 13 residues. This chain's CDR3 is CASSLTRSDTQYF. CDR3 bases: TGTGCCAGCAGCTTAACAAGATCGGATACGCAGTATTTT.

V gene TRBV9 combines with J gene TRBJ2-5; 7 bases align to TRBD1. Germline trimming cut 2 bases from V and 5 bases from J; bases unmatched to any gene: 6. Germline V gives CDR1 SGDLS, CDR2 YYNGEE. This CDR3 has 14 amino acids. The CDR3 DNA reads as TGTGCCAGCAGCGTCCTGGGGACAGCCGAGACCCAGTACTTC. Residues: CASSVLGTAETQYF. The full variable domain, in which reference TRBV9 and TRBJ2-5 provide the parts outside the CDR3, is DSGVTQTPKHLITATGQRVTLRCSPRSGDLSVYWYQQSLDQGLQFLIQYYNGEERAKGNILERFSAQQFPDLHSELNLSSLELGDSALYFCASSVLGTAETQYFGPGTRLLVL.

V is TRBV7-9 and J is TRBJ2-3; D not certain. Looked up from germline, CDR1 is SEHNR and CDR2 is FQNEAQ (reference sequence). The length of the CDR3 is 13 residues. Trimming removed 4 bases at V and 11 bases at J, with 16 bases between. Here the CDR3 DNA reads TGTGCCAGCAGCTACCCCTCTAGTAGGGAGCAGTATTTT. As protein: CASSYPSSREQYF.

This clone was seen only a few times. The J gene is TRBJ2-2, the V gene TRBV19, with 7 bases that match TRBD1. Germline CDR1 and CDR2: LNHDA and SQIVND (reference sequence). The CDR3 is 17 amino acids. V lost 5 bases to trimming and J lost 0 bases; unmatched junction nucleotides: 9. This CDR3 is CASSRRRTGANTGELFF. The CDR3 DNA follows: TGTGCCAGTAGTCGTCGCCGGACAGGCGCGAACACCGGGGAGCTGTTTTTT.

The rearrangement uses TRBV5-1 and TRBJ2-7; 10 bases line up with TRBD1. The junction had 5 bases not matched to a gene; V was cut back by 4 bases and J by 4 bases. CDR3 length: 14 residues. CDR1 SGHRS and CDR2 YFSETQ come from the germline V gene. CDR3 nucleotides: TGCGCCAGCAGCCTCGACAGGGGGCTTTACGAGCAGTACTTC. Amino acid sequence: CASSLDRGLYEQYF.

The CDR3 coding sequence is TGTGCCAGCAGCGTAGGGACAGGAACCTACGAGCAGTACTTC. It encodes CASSVGTGTYEQYF. The rearrangement uses TRBV9 and TRBJ2-7; 7 bases map to TRBD1. V dropped 0 bases and J dropped 2; count of bases not matched to a gene: 2. The germline V gene has CDR1 SGDLS and CDR2 YYNGEE. This CDR3 region has 14 residues.

This clone was seen a handful of times. The chain couples TRBV30 to TRBJ1-2, with no clear D. V lost 4 bases and J lost 0, with 9 bases in between. Germline lookup yields CDR1 GTSNPN and CDR2 SVGIG (reference sequence). The CDR3 runs to 13 residues. CDR3 sequence: CAWMRIPNYGYTF. The DNA for the CDR3 is TGTGCCTGGATGAGGATACCTAACTATGGCTACACCTTC.

The chain couples TRBV5-4 to TRBJ2-7; D may match TRBD1 or TRBD2 (5 bases each). Per germline, CDR1 SGHNT and CDR2 YYREEE (reference sequence). This CDR3 is 12 amino acids long. Trimming left V 7 bases short and J 1 base short, with 9 bases between. CDR3 nucleotides: TGTGCCAGCGGGGACGGGTCCTACGAGCAGTACTTC. Translated, it gives CASGDGSYEQYF.

The gene calls are TRBV4-1 and TRBJ1-4; 8 bases are a match to TRBD1. CDR1 and CDR2 from the germline V gene are MGHRA and YSYEKL. The CDR3 has 18 amino acids. J was trimmed by 0 bases and V by 8 bases; bases with no gene match: 14. The CDR3 DNA is TGCGCCAGCCGACACGACAGGGGAAGGTTTCCAACTAATGAAAAACTGTTTTTT. It is translated as CASRHDRGRFPTNEKLFF.

This clone was found once. J is TRBJ1-3 and V is TRBV18; D not resolved. Trimming shortened V by 3 bases and J by 0 bases, and 12 bases separated the two germline ends. Germline lookup yields CDR1 KGHSH and CDR2 LQKENI. The CDR3 has 16 residues. The CDR3 DNA reads as TGTGCCAGCTCACCGGCAAGATCCAGCTCTGGAAACACCATATATTTT. This encodes CASSPARSSSGNTIYF.

This clone has at least ten counts. The rearrangement links TRBV5-6 to TRBJ2-2; D unclear. The V and J ends lost 6 bases and 0 bases respectively, with 15 bases between them. Germline CDR1 reads SGHDT; CDR2 reads YYEEEE. The CDR3 sequence is 16 residues long. The CDR3 reads CASTRDGRTNTGELFF. The CDR3 DNA is TGTGCCAGCACCCGAGACGGCAGAACGAACACCGGGGAGCTGTTTTTT.

The CDR3 bases are TGTGCCAGCAGCTTAGGCGGCGGGACAGCCACGGGTGAGCAGTACTTC. It is translated as CASSLGGGTATGEQYF. The chain uses TRBV7-8 and TRBJ2-7; D might be TRBD1 (7 bases). CDR1 and CDR2 (germline): SGHVS, FQNEAQ. The CDR3 is made up of 16 amino acids. The V end lost 1 base, the J end lost 7 bases, and 20 bases lay between the germline ends. The whole variable domain, filled in from reference TRBV7-8 and TRBJ2-7, reads GAGVSQSPRYKVAKRGQDVALRCDPISGHVSLFWYQQALGQGPEFLTYFQNEAQLDKSGLPSDRFFAERPEGSVSTLKIQRTQQEDSAVYLCASSLGGGTATGEQYFGPGTRLTVT.

The CDR3 DNA is TGTGCCAGCAGTAAACAGGGAGGTAATTCACCCCTCCACTTT. Translating it yields CASSKQGGNSPLHF. The chain joins TRBV2 to TRBJ1-6; perhaps TRBD1 as D (6 bases). The CDR3 contains 14 residues. Germline V gene lookup returns CDR1 SNHLY and CDR2 FYNNEI. Trimming removed 5 bases at V and 6 bases at J, with 11 bases between.

The V gene is TRBV4-1, the J gene TRBJ1-5; D is undetermined. The CDR3 is 15 residues long. V lost 1 base and J 3 bases, leaving 10 bases between the germline ends. Germline loops: CDR1 MGHRA, CDR2 YSYEKL. CDR3 nucleotide sequence: TGCGCCAGCAGCCAAGCGGACGGATCCAATCAGCCCCAGCATTTT. It encodes CASSQADGSNQPQHF.

The V gene is TRBV10-3, the J gene TRBJ1-5, with D unclear. V was trimmed by 3 bases and J by 1 base, leaving 4 bases between them. This CDR3 has 13 amino acids. Germline V CDR1 and CDR2: ENHRY, SYGVKD. The CDR3 nucleotides read TGTGCCATCAGTGAAGCAAGCAATCAGCCCCAGCATTTT. Its translation is CAISEASNQPQHF.

The chain employs TRBV5-4 and TRBJ2-1, with 10 nucleotides matching TRBD1. The CDR3 runs to 16 residues. The J segment lost 7 bases and the V segment lost 4 bases, leaving 11 bases of the junction unmatched. Germline V gives CDR1 SGHNT, CDR2 YYREEE (reference sequence). The CDR3 coding sequence is TGTGCCAGCAGCCATAGACAGGGGGCCCTAGGGAATGAGCAGTTCTTC. This gives the protein CASSHRQGALGNEQFF.

The chain uses TRBV7-9 and TRBJ1-1; the D gene is possibly TRBD1 (5 bases). Germline values: CDR1 SEHNR, CDR2 FQNEAQ (reference sequence). V was trimmed by 6 bases and J by 0 bases, leaving 14 bases between them. The CDR3 spans 15 residues. The CDR3 sequence: CASRGDQSLNTEAFF. The CDR3 coding sequence is TGTGCCAGCAGGGGGGACCAAAGCCTGAACACTGAAGCTTTCTTT.

The V call is TRBV7-2, the J call TRBJ2-1; D possibly corresponds to TRBD2 (6 bases). Trimming removed 4 bases at V and 12 bases at J, with 13 bases between. This CDR3 has 12 amino acids. Germline V CDR1 and CDR2: SGHTA, FQGNSA. In DNA form, the CDR3 reads TGTGCCAGCAGCTGGGGAGGCGTCGCGCAGTTCTTC. Protein product: CASSWGGVAQFF.

The V call is TRBV7-3, the J call TRBJ2-5; D is possibly TRBD1 or TRBD2 (5 bases each). Germline lookup yields CDR1 SGHTA and CDR2 FQGTGA. This CDR3 is 14 amino acids long. V lost 4 bases and J 8 bases, leaving 17 bases between the germline ends. CDR3 bases: TGTGCCAGCAGCTATTTGGGACGGGGCGACACCCAGTACTTC. Translation: CASSYLGRGDTQYF. Using reference TRBV7-3 and TRBJ2-5 for the parts outside the CDR3, the full variable domain is GAGVSQTPSNKVTEKGKYVELRCDPISGHTALYWYRQSLGQGPEFLIYFQGTGAADDSGLPNDRFFAVRPEGSVSTLKIQRTERGDSAVYLCASSYLGRGDTQYFGPGTRLLVL.

The rearrangement joins TRBV18 to TRBJ2-3; the D is unclear. This CDR3 has 13 residues. V lost 3 bases to trimming and J lost 11 bases, with 15 bases between them. Germline V gene lookup returns CDR1 KGHSH and CDR2 LQKENI. The CDR3 loop is CASSPQLAWGQYF. DNA for the CDR3: TGTGCCAGCTCACCTCAACTGGCTTGGGGGCAGTATTTT.

The chain uses TRBV11-2 and TRBJ1-1; a weak D match, TRBD1 (5 bases). Deletions cut 6 bases from V and 5 bases from J, with 22 bases between. CDR1 and CDR2 from the germline V gene are SGHAT and FQNNGV. This CDR3 has 16 amino acids. This chain's CDR3 is CASRPLTVPRRTEAFF. The DNA for the CDR3 is TGTGCCAGCAGACCACTGACAGTCCCTAGAAGGACTGAAGCTTTCTTT.

This chain joins TRBV7-2 and TRBJ1-3, with a possible D match to TRBD1 (5 bases). CDR1 and CDR2 (germline): SGHTA, FQGNSA. V was shortened by 5 bases and J by 4 bases, with 9 bases between the two germline ends. The CDR3 contains 13 residues. CDR3 coding DNA: TGTGCCAGCAGCATAGGGGAGGGAAACACCATATATTTT. Protein sequence: CASSIGEGNTIYF. Complete variable domain (other parts from reference TRBV7-2 and TRBJ1-3): GAGVSQSPSNKVTEKGKDVELRCDPISGHTALYWYRQSLGQGLEFLIYFQGNSAPDKSGLPSDRFSAERTGGSVSTLTIQRTQQEDSAVYLCASSIGEGNTIYFGEGSWLTVV.

The J gene is TRBJ2-3, the V gene TRBV5-1; possibly TRBD1 for D (5 bases). This CDR3 region has 15 residues. V was trimmed by 1 base and J by 4 bases, leaving 13 bases between them. Germline V gene sequence: CDR1 SGHRS, CDR2 YFSETQ. The CDR3 protein is CASSLRGQRADTQYF. CDR3 nucleotide sequence: TGCGCCAGCAGCTTGAGGGGCCAACGAGCAGATACGCAGTATTTT. Full variable domain (remainder filled in from reference TRBV5-1 and TRBJ2-3): KAGVTQTPRYLIKTRGQQVTLSCSPISGHRSVSWYQQTPGQGLQFLFEYFSETQRNKGNFPGRFSGRQFSNSRSEMNVSTLELGDSALYLCASSLRGQRADTQYFGPGTRLTVL.

This clone occurred once. The chain is built from TRBV5-4 and TRBJ2-7, with 7 bases matching TRBD1. This CDR3 has 14 amino acids. V shed 4 bases and J 2 bases; nucleotides not matched to a gene: 6. Looked up from germline, CDR1 is SGHNT and CDR2 is YYREEE (reference sequence). CDR3 nucleotide sequence: TGTGCCAGCAGCACTGGGACAGCACCCTACGAGCAGTACTTC. Translation: CASSTGTAPYEQYF.

The chain uses TRBV13 and TRBJ2-7; 8 bases line up with TRBD1. CDR3 length equals 14 residues. The germline CDR1 and CDR2 sequences are PRHDT and FYEKMQ (reference sequence). The junction had 5 bases not matched to a gene; V was cut back by 0 bases and J by 7 bases. The CDR3 DNA follows: TGTGCCAGCAGCTTAGGAGTAGGACAGGGTGAGCAGTACTTC. Translating gives CASSLGVGQGEQYF.